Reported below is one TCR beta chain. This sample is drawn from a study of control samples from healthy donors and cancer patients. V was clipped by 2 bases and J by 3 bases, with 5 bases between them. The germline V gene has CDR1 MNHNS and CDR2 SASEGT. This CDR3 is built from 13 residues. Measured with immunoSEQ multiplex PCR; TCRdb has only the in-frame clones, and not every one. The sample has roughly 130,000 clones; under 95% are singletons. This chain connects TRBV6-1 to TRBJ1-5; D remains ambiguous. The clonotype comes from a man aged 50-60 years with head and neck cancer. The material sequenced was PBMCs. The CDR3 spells CASSERTNQPQHF. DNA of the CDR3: TGTGCCAGCAGTGAACGTACCAATCAGCCCCAGCATTTT.